The 8 T cell receptor beta chains in this list originate from one sample, sequenced in a study of Graves' ophthalmopathy and Graves' hyperthyroidism. From RNA, the CDR3 regions of TCR beta chains were amplified and sequenced. First-round RT-PCR used HTBI primers; second-round multiplex PCR followed. MiXCR was run by TCRdb on the multiplex PCR reads, yielding one entry per CDR3 protein. The sample includes around 170,000 distinct CDR3 sequences, 37% of them seen just once. Sequences were obtained from peripheral blood. These receptors were taken from a middle-aged woman with Graves' ophthalmopathy.

Many counts were recorded for this clonotype. V is TRBV5-1 and J is TRBJ2-2, with TRBD2 identical over 12 bases. Germline V gene data show CDR1 as SGHRS and CDR2 as YFSETQ. The CDR3 consists of 16 residues. V lost 5 bases to trimming and J lost 3 bases; unmatched junction nucleotides: 5. DNA for the CDR3: TGCGCCAGCAGACAGACTAGCGGGGGACACACCGGGGAGCTGTTTTTT. Its translation: CASRQTSGGHTGELFF. The full variable domain, completed using reference TRBV5-1 and TRBJ2-2, is KAGVTQTPRYLIKTRGQQVTLSCSPISGHRSVSWYQQTPGQGLQFLFEYFSETQRNKGNFPGRFSGRQFSNSRSEMNVSTLELGDSALYLCASRQTSGGHTGELFFGEGSRLTVL.

This clonotype occurred a few times. The chain combines TRBV6-2 or TRBV6-3 with TRBJ2-7, with 13 bases identical to TRBD2. This CDR3 contains 15 residues. Germline V gene lookup returns CDR1 MNHEY and CDR2 SVGEGT. The V segment lost 5 bases and the J segment 6 bases; nucleotides outside the gene matches: 7. CDR3 bases: TGTGCCAGCAGTAAAACTAGCGGGAGGGCCCTCGAGCAGTACTTC. Amino acid sequence: CASSKTSGRALEQYF.

The rearrangement joins TRBV4-1 to TRBJ2-5; D remains unclear. V was clipped by 0 bases and J by 13 bases, with 12 bases between them. Germline V gives CDR1 MGHRA, CDR2 YSYEKL. There are 12 residues in the CDR3. CDR3 in DNA: TGCGCCAGCAGCCAAGAAGGGCAGGAAAGGTACTTC. It encodes CASSQEGQERYF.

This chain joins TRBV6-5 and TRBJ1-2; D remains unclear. The germline CDR1 and CDR2 sequences are MNHEY and SVGAGI. V dropped 2 bases and J dropped 4 bases, with 11 bases sitting between them. This CDR3 spans 14 amino acids. CDR3 coding DNA: TGTGCCAGCAGTTACGACTCAGACATCTATGGCTACACCTTC. Translated: CASSYDSDIYGYTF.

This rearrangement joins TRBV20-1 to TRBJ2-5; tentative D call: TRBD2 (5 bases). Germline V gene sequence: CDR1 DFQATT, CDR2 SNEGSKA (reference sequence). Trimming stripped 3 bases from V and 0 bases from J, with 5 bases between. The CDR3 has 12 residues. CDR3 bases: TGCAGTGCTAGGAGGGACCAAGAGACCCAGTACTTC. It is translated as CSARRDQETQYF.

This clonotype was seen repeatedly, ten times or more. The chain employs TRBV4-3 and TRBJ1-1; D gene uncertain. Trimming pared 1 base from V and 7 bases from J, leaving 7 bases between. CDR3 length: 12 residues. Germline V gene data show CDR1 as LGHNA and CDR2 as YSLEER. As DNA, the CDR3 is TGCGCCAGCAGCCAAGTACACGGTGAAGCTTTCTTT. Its protein is CASSQVHGEAFF.

This chain links TRBV5-5 with TRBJ2-5, with TRBD2 matching 8 bases. Trimming took 4 bases from V and 2 from J; bases not matched to a gene: 10. Germline V gene data show CDR1 as SGHKS and CDR2 as YYEKEE (reference sequence). This CDR3 spans 16 amino acids. The CDR3 sequence is CASSDGVLAVQETQYF. In DNA form, the CDR3 reads TGTGCCAGCAGCGATGGGGTACTAGCGGTACAAGAGACCCAGTACTTC.

This clonotype was counted many times. The genes are TRBV28 and TRBJ2-7; D not resolved. V was trimmed by 10 bases and J by 4 bases, leaving 8 bases between them. The CDR3 extends over 10 amino acids. Germline V gene lookup returns CDR1 MDHEN and CDR2 SYDVKM. CDR3 DNA: TGTGCCACCTGGGGATACGAGCAGTACTTC. It encodes CATWGYEQYF.